The rows below give T cell receptor beta chains drawn from one sample of a study of OX40 agonist ivuxolimab in advanced cancers. Measured with immunoSEQ multiplex PCR; TCRdb has only the in-frame clones, and not every one. The data show over 85,000 clones, about 90% seen once. The sequencing used CD4+ or CD8+ T cells sorted from blood, collected in a trial of the OX40 agonist ivuxolimab. These receptors all stem from an adult with an advanced solid tumor such as melanoma, head and neck, liver or kidney cancer. Each CDR3 is given with its conserved first and last residue. A D gene is named only where the DNA matches it firmly. Where a row states a size, it is once, few, many or the class of an expanded clone; other rows omit it.

size: NA; D: NA; J: TRBJ2-7; V: TRBV7-2; DNA: TGTGCCAGCAGCTTCCAAAATGGCTTTAACTACGAGCAGTACTTC; CDR3: CASSFQNGFNYEQYF
size: once; D: TRBD1; J: TRBJ2-7; V: TRBV5-4; DNA: TGTGCCAGCAGCAAACCCCAGGGGGCATCCTACGAGCAGTACTTC; CDR3: CASSKPQGASYEQYF
size: once; D: NA; J: TRBJ2-5; V: TRBV5-1; DNA: TGCGCCAGCAGCTTACAGGGTCAAGAGACCCAGTACTTC; CDR3: CASSLQGQETQYF
size: NA; D: TRBD2; J: TRBJ2-5; V: TRBV19; DNA: TGTGCCAGTAGTACCCGCCCTTCTACTAGCGGGCTAGAGACCCAGTACTTC; CDR3: CASSTRPSTSGLETQYF
size: once; D: NA; J: TRBJ2-1; V: TRBV19; DNA: TGTGCCAGTAGCTCTGAAATGGTTCCCAATGAGCAGTTCTTC; CDR3: CASSSEMVPNEQFF
size: NA; D: NA; J: TRBJ2-1; V: TRBV19; DNA: TGTGCCAGTAGTATAGTCGGGCCTAGGTCCCGCTCCTACAATGAGCAGTTCTTC; CDR3: CASSIVGPRSRSYNEQFF
size: NA; D: TRBD2; J: TRBJ2-3; V: TRBV6-5; DNA: TGTGCCAGCAGTTACTTAGGAGCTAGCGGGGCGACGCAGTATTTT; CDR3: CASSYLGASGATQYF
size: NA; D: NA; J: TRBJ1-5; V: TRBV7-8; DNA: TGTGCCAGCAGCTCCTCGGGACTTCGAAAGCAGCCCCAGCATTTT; CDR3: CASSSSGLRKQPQHF
size: NA; D: TRBD1; J: TRBJ2-7; V: TRBV7-9; DNA: TGTGCCAGCAGCCCCGGGACAGGGTTTTTCGAGCAGTACTTC; CDR3: CASSPGTGFFEQYF
size: NA; D: NA; J: TRBJ2-1; V: TRBV10-3; DNA: TGTGCCATCAGTGAGTCAACAGGGCACCTTTACAATGAGCAGTTCTTC; CDR3: CAISESTGHLYNEQFF
size: NA; D: TRBD2; J: TRBJ2-2; V: TRBV11-3; DNA: TGTGCCAGCAGCTACCACTCAGCGGGAGTCACCGGGGAGCTGTTTTTT; CDR3: CASSYHSAGVTGELFF
size: NA; D: NA; J: TRBJ2-7; V: TRBV19; DNA: TGTGCCAGTAGTACCCGTGCGGAGGGCGAGCAGTACTTC; CDR3: CASSTRAEGEQYF
size: NA; D: TRBD2; J: TRBJ2-7; V: TRBV5-6; DNA: TGTGCCAGCAGCTTCGATCTAGCGGGTAGATACGAGCAGTACTTC; CDR3: CASSFDLAGRYEQYF
size: NA; D: NA; J: TRBJ1-5; V: TRBV7-8; DNA: TGTGCCAGCAGCTTCGCGGGGAGTCAGCCCCAGCATTTT; CDR3: CASSFAGSQPQHF
size: once; D: NA; J: TRBJ2-5; V: TRBV30; DNA: TGTGCCTGGAGTGTAGGGGTTAGGGAAACCCAGTACTTC; CDR3: CAWSVGVRETQYF
size: NA; D: TRBD1; J: TRBJ2-3; V: TRBV4-3; DNA: TGCGCCAGCAGCCTAAGTGGGAGAGGGGGCGCAGATACGCAGTATTTT; CDR3: CASSLSGRGGADTQYF
size: NA; D: NA; J: TRBJ1-1; V: TRBV2; DNA: TGTGCCAGCAGGACCCCTCGGGGTATTAAGGCTGAAGCTTTCTTT; CDR3: CASRTPRGIKAEAFF
size: NA; D: NA; J: TRBJ2-7; V: TRBV7-2; DNA: TGTGCCAGCAGCTTAGTCGTCGAGCAGTACTTC; CDR3: CASSLVVEQYF
size: once; D: TRBD1; J: TRBJ1-1; V: TRBV7-8; DNA: TGTGCCAGCAGCTTCGACAGGGTGATCACTGAAGCTTTCTTT; CDR3: CASSFDRVITEAFF
size: once; D: NA; J: TRBJ2-3; V: TRBV5-6; DNA: TGTGCCAGCAGCCGTCGACAGAATACAGATACGCAGTATTTT; CDR3: CASSRRQNTDTQYF
size: NA; D: NA; J: TRBJ1-1; V: TRBV6-1; DNA: TGTGCCAGCAGCAAGGGGGTATCTGAAGCTTTCTTT; CDR3: CASSKGVSEAFF
size: NA; D: NA; J: TRBJ1-3; V: TRBV19; DNA: TGTGCCAGTAGTAACAGGGACTCTGGAAACACCATATATTTT; CDR3: CASSNRDSGNTIYF
size: NA; D: TRBD2; J: TRBJ2-1; V: TRBV18; DNA: TGTGCCAGCTCACCATGGGGAGCGGGAGGTACCTACAATGAGCAGTTCTTC; CDR3: CASSPWGAGGTYNEQFF